This T cell receptor beta chain was documented in a study of T cells in Graves' hyperthyroidism and ophthalmopathy. General study points: It was a median about seven months before onset that the model predicted ophthalmopathy. Among clonotypes expanded in thyroid above 0.001, most were also found in blood.

Counting both end residues, the CDR3 totals 15 amino acids. Germline CDR1 is SNHLY and CDR2 is FYNNEI. Amplified regions were TCR beta CDR3 sequences from RNA transcripts. HTBI primers drove first-round RT-PCR of the TCR CDR3. One entry per CDR3 protein results from TCRdb running MiXCR on the multiplex PCR reads. The table has some 50,000 distinct CDR3 sequences, less than 50% seen once. To note about this clonotype: Antigen unknown. The conserved closing phenylalanine or tryptophan is absent in this CDR3, likely reflecting a read error. The limits of the CDR3 on the DNA are not certain, so only TCRdb's listed CDR3 is given.

The V gene is TRBV2, the J gene TRBJ1-1; no DNA check was done on the table's D call, TRBD1. The specimen was blood. The sequence was obtained from a woman between 45 and 65 years old with Graves' ophthalmopathy. The CDR3 sequence is CASGEGGGARTEALS.